The rows below give T cell receptor beta chains drawn from one sample of a study of shared clonotypes between healthy human individuals. Clones were read by immunoSEQ multiplex PCR, and TCRdb kept only the in-frame ones, dropping some. The data contain about 1,500,000 clones, around 95% of them singletons. Sequenced sample: naive CD4+ T cells sorted from blood. These receptors all stem from a man aged 25-45 years in good health. Both conserved end residues are part of each CDR3. The D gene is left open where the match is weak. The size of a clone is reported for some rows only, either as once, few or many, or as a class for expanded clones.

D | size | J | V | CDR3 | DNA
NA | NA | TRBJ1-5 | TRBV19 | CASSIMSRPQHF | TGTGCCAGTAGTATCATGTCGCGGCCCCAGCATTTT
NA | NA | TRBJ2-5 | TRBV10-2 | CASSESLAQHGTQYF | TGCGCCAGCAGTGAGTCGTTGGCCCAGCATGGGACCCAGTACTTC
NA | NA | TRBJ2-1 | TRBV11-2 | CASSDLSLGRYNEQFF | TGTGCCAGCAGCGACCTATCCCTGGGGCGATACAATGAGCAGTTCTTC
NA | NA | TRBJ1-3 | TRBV6-5 | CASRSEGIFENTIYF | TGTGCCAGCAGGAGCGAGGGGATTTTTGAAAACACCATATATTTT
NA | NA | TRBJ2-7 | TRBV6-6 | CASSYSQLGEDNSGYF | TGTGCCAGCAGTTATTCCCAGTTGGGAGAGGACAACTCTGGGTACTTC
NA | once | TRBJ2-5 | TRBV21-1 | CASSKQRETQYF | TGTGCCAGCAGCAAACAAAGAGAGACCCAGTACTTC
NA | NA | TRBJ2-3 | TRBV19 | CASSVVRTDTQYF | TGTGCCAGTAGTGTAGTACGTACAGATACGCAGTATTTT
NA | NA | TRBJ2-7 | TRBV7-9 | CASSFGTTGRYEQYF | TGTGCCAGCAGCTTTGGGACAACCGGTCGTTACGAGCAGTACTTC
NA | NA | TRBJ2-7 | TRBV2 | CASSPFAGQYYEQYF | TGTGCCAGCAGCCCGTTCGCTGGGCAGTATTACGAGCAGTACTTC
NA | NA | TRBJ2-2 | TRBV15 | CATSREATGELFF | TGTGCCACCAGCAGAGAAGCCACCGGGGAGCTGTTTTTT
TRBD1 | NA | TRBJ1-1 | TRBV18 | CASSATGMNTEAFF | TGTGCCAGCTCAGCGACAGGGATGAACACTGAAGCTTTCTTT
NA | NA | TRBJ2-1 | TRBV5-1 | CASSRDVSYNEQFF | TGCGCCAGCAGTCGGGACGTCTCCTACAATGAGCAGTTCTTC
TRBD1 | NA | TRBJ2-7 | TRBV28 | CASKDRKFYEQYF | TGTGCCAGTAAGGACAGGAAATTCTACGAGCAGTACTTC
TRBD1 | NA | TRBJ1-1 | TRBV6-5 | CASSGQGANTEAFF | TGTGCCAGCAGCGGACAGGGGGCGAACACTGAAGCTTTCTTT
TRBD2 | NA | TRBJ2-2 | TRBV10-3 | CAIRTSGRGDTGELFF | TGTGCCATCAGAACAAGCGGGAGGGGTGACACCGGGGAGCTGTTTTTT
NA | NA | TRBJ1-5 | TRBV10-3 | CAISEGIGQSNQPQHF | TGTGCCATCAGTGAGGGAATAGGACAGAGCAATCAGCCCCAGCATTTT
NA | NA | TRBJ2-7 | TRBV7-2 | CASRRSGPYEQYF | TGTGCCAGCAGGCGGAGCGGGCCCTACGAGCAGTACTTC
NA | NA | TRBJ1-4 | TRBV2 | CASSDFRKQQLFF | TGTGCCAGCAGTGACTTTCGGAAACAGCAACTGTTTTTT
NA | NA | TRBJ2-5 | TRBV2 | CASLGGRPTETQYF | TGTGCCAGCCTTGGGGGACGCCCTACGGAGACCCAGTACTTC
TRBD2 | NA | TRBJ2-1 | TRBV5-5 | CASSWGEGSAFNEQFF | TGTGCCAGCAGCTGGGGGGAGGGATCCGCCTTCAATGAGCAGTTCTTC
TRBD2 | once | TRBJ2-1 | TRBV7-2 | CASSESGTRLNNEQFF | TGTGCCAGCAGCGAGAGCGGGACCCGGCTGAACAATGAGCAGTTCTTC
NA | NA | TRBJ2-3 | TRBV18 | CASSPPGVTDTQYF | TGTGCCAGCTCACCACCGGGGGTCACAGATACGCAGTATTTT
NA | NA | TRBJ2-3 | TRBV7-9 | CASSPKLALLSTDTQYF | TGTGCCAGCAGCCCAAAACTAGCTTTATTAAGCACAGATACGCAGTATTTT
NA | NA | TRBJ1-2 | TRBV21-1 | CASSKPGQIYGYTF | TGTGCCAGCAGCAAACCCGGACAGATCTATGGCTACACCTTC
TRBD1 | NA | TRBJ2-2 | TRBV2 | CASSSPRGQIPNTGELFF | TGTGCCAGCAGTTCACCTAGGGGACAGATACCGAACACCGGGGAGCTGTTTTTT
NA | NA | TRBJ1-1 | TRBV28 | CASSLDRTLNTEAFF | TGTGCCAGCAGTTTGGACAGAACTTTGAACACTGAAGCTTTCTTT
NA | NA | TRBJ1-1 | TRBV7-9 | CASSFDRLNTEAFF | TGTGCCAGCAGCTTCGACCGATTGAACACTGAAGCTTTCTTT
NA | NA | TRBJ1-5 | TRBV6-1 | CASRIPGTPNQPQHF | TGTGCCAGCAGGATCCCCGGGACACCAAATCAGCCCCAGCATTTT
NA | NA | TRBJ1-5 | TRBV28 | CASNNPRGATSIDNQPQHF | TGTGCCAGCAACAATCCGCGGGGGGCCACTTCCATTGACAATCAGCCCCAGCATTTT
TRBD2 | once | TRBJ2-7 | TRBV28 | CASSRGLAASYEQYF | TGTGCCAGCAGCCGGGGACTAGCGGCCTCCTACGAGCAGTACTTC
NA | NA | TRBJ1-2 | TRBV6-5 | CASSLNGPTGYTF | TGTGCCAGCAGCCTAAACGGGCCTACCGGCTACACCTTC
NA | NA | TRBJ2-5 | TRBV13 | CASSLTRRTETQYF | TGTGCCAGCAGCCTTACGAGGCGCACAGAGACCCAGTACTTC
NA | NA | TRBJ1-2 | TRBV29-1 | CSVVEGGSGYTF | TGCAGCGTTGTAGAGGGAGGGAGTGGCTACACCTTC
NA | NA | TRBJ2-2 | TRBV10-3 | CAISERGPAGLNTGELFF | TGTGCCATCAGTGAACGTGGGCCAGCGGGCCTCAACACCGGGGAGCTGTTTTTT
TRBD2 | NA | TRBJ2-3 | TRBV7-2 | CASTDPGGFTDTQYF | TGTGCCAGCACCGACCCCGGGGGGTTCACAGATACGCAGTATTTT
NA | NA | TRBJ2-7 | TRBV9 | CASSVGVASYEQYF | TGTGCCAGCAGCGTAGGGGTAGCCTCCTACGAGCAGTACTTC
NA | NA | TRBJ2-5 | TRBV9 | CASSISVQETQYF | TGTGCCAGCAGCATTAGTGTACAAGAGACCCAGTACTTC
NA | NA | TRBJ2-1 | TRBV5-6 | CASSFVEDINNEQFF | TGTGCCAGCAGCTTCGTAGAAGACATCAACAATGAGCAGTTCTTC
TRBD1 | NA | TRBJ1-5 | TRBV5-5 | CASSLGTGILSNQPQHF | TGTGCCAGCAGCTTGGGGACAGGGATTTTGAGCAATCAGCCCCAGCATTTT
NA | NA | TRBJ1-1 | TRBV5-8 | CASSLGGPGTEAFF | TGTGCCAGCAGCTTGGGAGGGCCTGGGACTGAAGCTTTCTTT
TRBD1 | NA | TRBJ2-7 | TRBV5-4 | CASLSQGTHEQYF | TGTGCCAGCCTTTCACAGGGGACCCACGAGCAGTACTTC
NA | NA | TRBJ1-1 | TRBV5-1 | CASSFGGYGDMNTEAFF | TGCGCCAGCAGCTTCGGGGGGTACGGTGACATGAACACTGAAGCTTTCTTT
NA | NA | TRBJ1-4 | TRBV28 | CASSSSLSTNEKLFF | TGTGCCAGCAGTTCTTCTCTATCTACTAATGAAAAACTGTTTTTT
NA | once | TRBJ2-2 | TRBV5-1 | CASSLDPLIQRAGELFF | TGCGCCAGCAGCTTGGACCCTCTAATACAGCGGGCCGGGGAGCTGTTTTTT
TRBD2 | NA | TRBJ2-7 | TRBV7-8 | CASSLQPGLGLDEQYF | TGTGCCAGCAGCCTCCAACCGGGACTAGGGCTTGACGAGCAGTACTTC
NA | NA | TRBJ2-2 | TRBV15 | CATSKSVRGEGGELFF | TGTGCCACCAGCAAGTCGGTTCGGGGAGAAGGCGGGGAGCTGTTTTTT
NA | NA | TRBJ1-3 | TRBV5-5 | CASSLVRVGSGNTIYF | TGTGCCAGCAGCTTGGTTAGGGTGGGCTCTGGAAACACCATATATTTT
TRBD1 | NA | TRBJ2-1 | TRBV11-3 | CASSLGGQGARNEQFF | TGTGCCAGCAGCTTAGGGGGACAGGGGGCGAGGAATGAGCAGTTCTTC
NA | NA | TRBJ2-3 | TRBV28 | CASSYPGVGADTQYF | TGTGCCAGCAGTTATCCGGGGGTAGGGGCAGATACGCAGTATTTT
NA | NA | TRBJ2-5 | TRBV6-1 | CASSVSDWPSGETQYF | TGTGCCAGCAGTGTTTCCGACTGGCCCTCCGGGGAGACCCAGTACTTC